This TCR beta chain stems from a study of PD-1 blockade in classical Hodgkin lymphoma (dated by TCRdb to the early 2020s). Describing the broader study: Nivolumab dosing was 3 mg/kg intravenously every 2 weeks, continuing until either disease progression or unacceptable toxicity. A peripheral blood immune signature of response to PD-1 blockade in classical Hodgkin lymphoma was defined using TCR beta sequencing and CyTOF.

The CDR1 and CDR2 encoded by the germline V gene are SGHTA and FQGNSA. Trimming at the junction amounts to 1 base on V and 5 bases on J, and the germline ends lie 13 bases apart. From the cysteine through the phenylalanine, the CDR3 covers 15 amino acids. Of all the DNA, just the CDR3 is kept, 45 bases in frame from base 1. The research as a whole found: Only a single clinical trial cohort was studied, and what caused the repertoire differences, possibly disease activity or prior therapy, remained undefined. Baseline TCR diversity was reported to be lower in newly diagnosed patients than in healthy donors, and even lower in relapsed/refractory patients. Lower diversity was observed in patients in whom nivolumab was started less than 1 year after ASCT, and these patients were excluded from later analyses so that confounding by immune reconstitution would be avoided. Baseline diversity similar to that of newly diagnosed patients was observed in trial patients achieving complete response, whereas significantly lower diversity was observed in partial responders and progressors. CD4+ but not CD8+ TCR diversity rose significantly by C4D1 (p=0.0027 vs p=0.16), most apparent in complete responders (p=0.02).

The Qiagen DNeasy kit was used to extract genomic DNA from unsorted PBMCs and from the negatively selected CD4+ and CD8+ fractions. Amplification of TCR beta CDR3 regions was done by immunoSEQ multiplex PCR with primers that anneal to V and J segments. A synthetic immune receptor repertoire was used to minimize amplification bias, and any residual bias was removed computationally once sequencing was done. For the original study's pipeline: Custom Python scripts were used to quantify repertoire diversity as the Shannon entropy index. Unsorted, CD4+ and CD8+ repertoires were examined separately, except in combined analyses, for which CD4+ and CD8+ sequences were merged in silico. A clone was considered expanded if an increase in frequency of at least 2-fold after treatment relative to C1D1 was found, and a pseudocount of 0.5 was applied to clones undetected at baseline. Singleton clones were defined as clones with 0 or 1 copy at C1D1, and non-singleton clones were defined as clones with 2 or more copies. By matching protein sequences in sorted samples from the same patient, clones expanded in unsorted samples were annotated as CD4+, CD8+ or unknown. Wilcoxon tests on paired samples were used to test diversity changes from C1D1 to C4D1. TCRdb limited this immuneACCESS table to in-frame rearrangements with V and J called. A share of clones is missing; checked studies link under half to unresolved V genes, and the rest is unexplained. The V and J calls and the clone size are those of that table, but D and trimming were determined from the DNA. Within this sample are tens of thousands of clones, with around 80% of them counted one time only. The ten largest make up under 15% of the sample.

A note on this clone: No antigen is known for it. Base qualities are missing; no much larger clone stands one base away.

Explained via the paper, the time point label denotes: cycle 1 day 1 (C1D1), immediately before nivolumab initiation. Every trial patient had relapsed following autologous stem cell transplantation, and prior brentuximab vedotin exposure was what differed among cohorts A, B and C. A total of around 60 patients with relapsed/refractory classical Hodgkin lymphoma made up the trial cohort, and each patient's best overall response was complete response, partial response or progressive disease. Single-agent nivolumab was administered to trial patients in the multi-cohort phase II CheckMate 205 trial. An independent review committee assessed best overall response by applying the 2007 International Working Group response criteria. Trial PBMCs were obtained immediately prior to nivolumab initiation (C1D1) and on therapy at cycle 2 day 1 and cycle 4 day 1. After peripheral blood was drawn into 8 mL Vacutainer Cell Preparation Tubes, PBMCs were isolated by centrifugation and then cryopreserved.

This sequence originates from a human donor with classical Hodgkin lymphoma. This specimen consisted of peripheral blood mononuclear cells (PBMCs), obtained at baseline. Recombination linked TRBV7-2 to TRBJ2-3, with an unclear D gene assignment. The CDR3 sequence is CASSLVPAKGDTQYF. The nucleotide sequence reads TGTGCCAGCAGCTTAGTGCCTGCGAAAGGAGATACGCAGTATTTT.